This TCR beta chain emerged from a study of blood T cells in healthy people across ages. The table lists this clonotype with a few counts. Per sample, a minimum of 7 million PBMCs were isolated. The authors ran a second PCR of about 6 to 12 cycles using a sample-barcoded 5' primer and a J-beta primer mix. One entry per CDR3 protein results from TCRdb running MiXCR on the 5' RACE reads. The table records some 940,000 distinct CDR3 sequences, almost 30% of them present only once. These data were also filed under a second study, of T cells of mothers and their children.

The sample comprised blood. This TCR came from a woman in her thirties or forties in good health.

Here the CDR3 DNA reads TGTGCCAGCAGCTTGGTGGGGGGACCCAACACCGGGGAGCTGTTTTTT. Amino acids: CASSLVGGPNTGELFF. The rearrangement joins TRBV5-6 to TRBJ2-2; maybe TRBD2 (6 bases). V was clipped by 0 bases and J by 2 bases, with 11 bases between them. This CDR3 spans 16 amino acids. CDR1 and CDR2 (germline): SGHDT, YYEEEE.